The source of this T cell receptor (beta chain) is a study of human T cells and chemical hapten exposure. Study summary: The study sensitized with 2% DPC on an approximately 2 cm by approximately 2 cm patch of upper inner arm skin.

Time point: pre-sensitization, week 0. Treatment described: therapeutic diphenylcyclopropenone sensitization with weekly scalp DPC. Blood was drawn before each patch test was applied. A single record per CDR3 protein comes from TCRdb applying MiXCR to the RACE reads. The sample carries more than 300,000 distinct CDR3 sequences, 4% to 6% recorded once. This clonotype was detected many times. The sample was whole blood, taken in connection with sensitization to the hapten diphenylcyclopropenone (DPC). This TCR derives from a woman aged 45-65 years with alopecia areata. Some clones in this sample may be carry-over from other donors' samples.

CDR3 DNA: TGTGCCAGCAGCCAACCGGGACAGGGGACCTACGAGCAGTACTTC. Translation gives CASSQPGQGTYEQYF. The V and J genes are TRBV6-6 and TRBJ2-7, with 10 bases aligning to TRBD1. The germline V gene has CDR1 MNHNY and CDR2 SVGAGI (reference sequence). The CDR3 contains 15 residues. After removal of 6 bases from V and 2 bases from J, the junction contained 7 bases not matched to a gene.